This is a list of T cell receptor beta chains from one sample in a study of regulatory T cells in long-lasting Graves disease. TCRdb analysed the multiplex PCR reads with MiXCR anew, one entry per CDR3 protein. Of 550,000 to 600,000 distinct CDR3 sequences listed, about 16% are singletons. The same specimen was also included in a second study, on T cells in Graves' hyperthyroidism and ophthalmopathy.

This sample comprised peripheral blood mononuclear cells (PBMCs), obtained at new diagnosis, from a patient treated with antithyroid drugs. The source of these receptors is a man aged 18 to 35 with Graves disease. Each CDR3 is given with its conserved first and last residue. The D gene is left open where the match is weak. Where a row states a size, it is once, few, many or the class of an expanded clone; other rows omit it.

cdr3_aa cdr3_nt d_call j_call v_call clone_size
CASSLAQIANYGYTF TGCGCCAGCAGCTTGGCCCAGATAGCTAACTATGGCTACACCTTC . TRBJ1-2 TRBV5-1 few
CARNSGGNERFF TGTGCCAGGAATAGCGGGGGGAATGAGCGGTTCTTC TRBD2 TRBJ2-1 TRBV11-3 .
CASSYGRRSGANVLTF TGTGCCAGCAGTTACGGACGGCGCTCTGGGGCCAACGTCCTGACTTTC . TRBJ2-6 TRBV28 .
CASSVIRENTEAFF TGTGCCAGCAGCGTAATCAGGGAGAACACTGAAGCTTTCTTT . TRBJ1-1 TRBV9 few
CASSLIPTETKGGEQFF TGTGCCAGCAGTTTAATCCCCACAGAGACCAAAGGCGGTGAGCAGTTCTTC . TRBJ2-1 TRBV27 .
CASSAQAPSYEQYF TGTGCCAGCAGCGCCCAGGCACCGAGTTACGAGCAGTACTTC . TRBJ2-7 TRBV9 many
CASRGRGFSSYEQYF TGTGCCAGCCGGGGGCGCGGCTTTTCCTCCTACGAGCAGTACTTC . TRBJ2-7 TRBV2 many
CATSPRLAGRYNEQFF TGTGCCACCAGCCCTAGACTAGCGGGCCGCTACAATGAGCAGTTCTTC TRBD2 TRBJ2-1 TRBV15 .
CASSLVGGYNEQFF TGTGCCAGCAGCTTAGTTGGTGGCTACAATGAGCAGTTCTTC . TRBJ2-1 TRBV5-1 many
CASSPPGADYGYTF TGTGCCAGCTCACCACCGGGGGCGGACTATGGCTACACCTTC . TRBJ1-2 TRBV18 .
CASSYSIGSRAGDYEQYF TGTGCCAGCAGTTACTCGATAGGCAGTAGAGCGGGAGACTACGAGCAGTACTTC TRBD2 TRBJ2-7 TRBV6-6 .
CSVSRQGNEKLFF TGCAGCGTTTCCAGACAGGGTAATGAAAAACTGTTTTTT TRBD1 TRBJ1-4 TRBV29-1 few
CSAPGTSGETQYF TGCAGTGCTCCAGGGACTAGCGGGGAGACCCAGTACTTC TRBD2 TRBJ2-5 TRBV20-1 few
CASSEETGGGGNTIYF TGCGCCAGCAGCGAAGAAACAGGGGGTGGTGGAAACACCATATATTTT TRBD1 TRBJ1-3 TRBV4-1 once
CASSLSGLPNEQFF TGTGCCAGCAGTTTATCGGGACTACCCAATGAGCAGTTCTTC TRBD2 TRBJ2-1 TRBV27 .
CASTPTEGDEQYF TGTGCCAGCACCCCGACTGAGGGGGACGAGCAGTACTTC . TRBJ2-7 TRBV27 many
CASGLVGGPETQYF TGTGCCAGCGGTCTTGTGGGGGGCCCAGAGACCCAGTACTTC . TRBJ2-5 TRBV6-1 many
CASSLEAGAAGEQYF TGCGCCAGCAGCTTAGAAGCGGGAGCGGCGGGGGAGCAGTACTTC TRBD2 TRBJ2-7 TRBV5-1 many
CASSLRGGDEANVLTF TGTGCCAGCTCACTTCGCGGGGGTGATGAGGCCAACGTCCTGACTTTC TRBD2 TRBJ2-6 TRBV18 many
CAISGPLANNYGYTF TGTGCCATCAGTGGACCCCTTGCCAATAACTATGGCTACACCTTC . TRBJ1-2 TRBV10-3 few
CASSQGRASYNEQFF TGTGCCAGCAGCCAGGGACGGGCCTCCTACAATGAGCAGTTCTTC . TRBJ2-1 TRBV3-1 many
CASSLSGGGDTQYF TGTGCCAGCAGCTTAAGTGGAGGGGGGGATACGCAGTATTTT . TRBJ2-3 TRBV7-6 many
CASSYQGGGYTF TGTGCCAGCAGCTACCAGGGAGGCGGCTACACCTTC . TRBJ1-2 TRBV3-1 .
CSAGEGAGGRTDTQYF TGCAGTGCGGGGGAGGGGGCGGGAGGACGTACAGATACGCAGTATTTT . TRBJ2-3 TRBV20-1 .
CASSQVRSSGYQETQYF TGTGCCAGCAGCCAAGTAAGGTCTAGCGGGTACCAAGAGACCCAGTACTTC TRBD2 TRBJ2-5 TRBV3-1 .
CSRQASYGYTF TGCAGCAGACAGGCTAGCTATGGCTACACCTTC . TRBJ1-2 TRBV29-1 .
CASTHGHSTDTQYF TGTGCCAGCACCCACGGCCATAGCACAGATACGCAGTATTTT . TRBJ2-3 TRBV28 few
CASSDWGVGNQPQHF TGTGCCAGCAGTGACTGGGGGGTAGGCAATCAGCCCCAGCATTTT . TRBJ1-5 TRBV2 many
CASSPRRWGVADTQYF TGTGCCAGCAGCCCCCGCCGGTGGGGGGTTGCAGATACGCAGTATTTT . TRBJ2-3 TRBV7-9 many
CASSFREGAYEQYF TGTGCCAGCAGCTTTCGGGAGGGCGCCTACGAGCAGTACTTC TRBD2 TRBJ2-7 TRBV7-8 many
CASTYQGPTDTQYF TGTGCCAGCACCTATCAGGGGCCTACAGATACGCAGTATTTT . TRBJ2-3 TRBV11-1 many
CSVARTSENTGELFF TGCAGCGTTGCCAGGACTAGCGAGAACACCGGGGAGCTGTTTTTT TRBD2 TRBJ2-2 TRBV29-1 .
CASSLSRQATNEKLFF TGCGCCAGCAGCTTGTCGAGACAGGCAACTAATGAAAAACTGTTTTTT . TRBJ1-4 TRBV5-1 .
CASSPGTGMGETQYF TGTGCCAGCAGTCCCGGGACAGGGATGGGAGAGACCCAGTACTTC TRBD1 TRBJ2-5 TRBV27 .
CASSSSGSNEQFF TGTGCCAGCAGTTCCAGCGGGAGCAATGAGCAGTTCTTC TRBD2 TRBJ2-1 TRBV6-5 many
CASSLGNERLFF TGCGCCAGCAGCTTGGGTAATGAAAGACTGTTTTTT . TRBJ1-4 TRBV5-1 few
CASSFREQSSYEQYF TGTGCCAGCAGTTTTAGGGAGCAGAGCTCCTACGAGCAGTACTTC . TRBJ2-7 TRBV28 few
CASGLPSGEQYF TGTGCTAGTGGTTTGCCCAGCGGGGAGCAGTACTTC . TRBJ2-7 TRBV12-5 .
CSASGDLYEQFF TGCAGTGCTAGCGGGGATTTGTATGAGCAGTTCTTC . TRBJ2-1 TRBV20-1 many
CASSYSSGPSKGPIYF TGTGCCAGCAGTTACAGTTCGGGGCCATCTAAGGGGCCCATATATTTT . TRBJ1-3 TRBV6-5 .
CSVDPTSGRGNTQYF TGCAGCGTAGACCCCACTAGCGGGAGAGGAAATACGCAGTATTTT TRBD2 TRBJ2-3 TRBV29-1 few
CASRLTGGWAYEQYF TGTGCCAGCAGACTCACAGGGGGCTGGGCCTACGAGCAGTACTTC TRBD1 TRBJ2-7 TRBV27 many